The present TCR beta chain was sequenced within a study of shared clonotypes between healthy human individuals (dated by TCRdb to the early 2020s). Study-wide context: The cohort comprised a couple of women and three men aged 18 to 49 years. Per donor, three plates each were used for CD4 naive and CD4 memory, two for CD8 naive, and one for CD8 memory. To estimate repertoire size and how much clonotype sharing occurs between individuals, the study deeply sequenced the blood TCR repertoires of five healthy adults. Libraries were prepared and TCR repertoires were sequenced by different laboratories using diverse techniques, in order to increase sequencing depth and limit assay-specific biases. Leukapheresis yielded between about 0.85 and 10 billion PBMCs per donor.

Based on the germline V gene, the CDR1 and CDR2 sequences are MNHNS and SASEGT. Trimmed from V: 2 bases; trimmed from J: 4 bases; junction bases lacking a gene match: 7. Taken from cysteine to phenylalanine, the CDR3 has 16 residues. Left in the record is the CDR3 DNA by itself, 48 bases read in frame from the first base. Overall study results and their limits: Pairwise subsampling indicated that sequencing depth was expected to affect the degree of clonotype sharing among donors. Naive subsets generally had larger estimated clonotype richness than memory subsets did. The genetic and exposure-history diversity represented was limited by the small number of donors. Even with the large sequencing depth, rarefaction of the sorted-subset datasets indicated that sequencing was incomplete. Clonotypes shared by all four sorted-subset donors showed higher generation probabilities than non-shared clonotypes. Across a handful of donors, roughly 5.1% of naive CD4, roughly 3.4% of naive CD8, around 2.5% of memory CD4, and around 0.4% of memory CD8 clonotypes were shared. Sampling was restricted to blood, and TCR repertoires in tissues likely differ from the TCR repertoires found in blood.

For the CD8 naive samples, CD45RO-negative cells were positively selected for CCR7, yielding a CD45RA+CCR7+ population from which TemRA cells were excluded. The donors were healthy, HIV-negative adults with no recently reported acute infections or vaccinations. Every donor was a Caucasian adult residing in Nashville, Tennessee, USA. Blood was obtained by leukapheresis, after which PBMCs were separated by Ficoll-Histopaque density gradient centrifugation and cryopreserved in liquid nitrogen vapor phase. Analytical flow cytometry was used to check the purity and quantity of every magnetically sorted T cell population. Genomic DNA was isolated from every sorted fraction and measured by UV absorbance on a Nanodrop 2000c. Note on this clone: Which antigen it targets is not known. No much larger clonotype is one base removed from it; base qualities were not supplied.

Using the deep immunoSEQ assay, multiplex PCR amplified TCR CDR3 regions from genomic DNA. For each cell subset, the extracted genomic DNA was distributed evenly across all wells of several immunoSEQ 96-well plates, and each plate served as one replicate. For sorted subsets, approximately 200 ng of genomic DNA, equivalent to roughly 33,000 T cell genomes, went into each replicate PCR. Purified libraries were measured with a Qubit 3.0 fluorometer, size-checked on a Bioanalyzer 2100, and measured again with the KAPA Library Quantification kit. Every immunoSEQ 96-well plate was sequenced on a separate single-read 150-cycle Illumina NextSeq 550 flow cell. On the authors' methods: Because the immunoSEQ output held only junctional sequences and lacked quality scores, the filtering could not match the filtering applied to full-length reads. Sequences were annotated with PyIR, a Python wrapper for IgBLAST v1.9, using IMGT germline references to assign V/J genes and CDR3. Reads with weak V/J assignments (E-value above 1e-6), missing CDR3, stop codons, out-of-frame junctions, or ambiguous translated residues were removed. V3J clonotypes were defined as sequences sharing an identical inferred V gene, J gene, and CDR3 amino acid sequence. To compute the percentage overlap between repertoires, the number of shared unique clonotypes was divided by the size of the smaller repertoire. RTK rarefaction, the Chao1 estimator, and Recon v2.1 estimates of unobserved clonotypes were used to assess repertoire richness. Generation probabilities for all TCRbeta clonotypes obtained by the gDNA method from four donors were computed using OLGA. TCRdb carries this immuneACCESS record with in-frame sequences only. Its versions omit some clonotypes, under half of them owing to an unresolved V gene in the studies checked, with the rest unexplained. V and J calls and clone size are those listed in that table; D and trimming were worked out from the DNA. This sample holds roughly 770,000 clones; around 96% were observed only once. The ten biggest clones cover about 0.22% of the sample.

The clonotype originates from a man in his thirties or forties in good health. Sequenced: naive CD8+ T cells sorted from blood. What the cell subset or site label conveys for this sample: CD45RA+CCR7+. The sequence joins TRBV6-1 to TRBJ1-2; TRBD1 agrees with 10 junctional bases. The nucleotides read TGTGCCAGCAGTGAAACCCGGACAGGGGGTAGCTATGGCTACACCTTC. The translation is CASSETRTGGSYGYTF.